This T cell receptor (beta chain) came from a study of shared clonotypes between healthy human individuals. Terminally differentiated effector memory CD45RA+ cells were excluded by CCR7 positive selection of CD45RO-negative cells. Per germline, CDR1 SGHAT and CDR2 FQNNGV. V lost 1 base and J lost 6; bases outside the gene matches: 1. CDR3 length: 16 residues. Sequencing used immunoSEQ multiplex PCR; TCRdb keeps in-frame clones, though not all of them. The data hold over 800,000 clones, with about 91% observed a single time. The origin of this receptor is a man under 40 in good health. The sequencing sample was made of naive CD8+ T cells sorted from blood. The chain uses TRBV11-2 and TRBJ2-2; 14 positions agree with TRBD2. CDR3 amino acids: CASSLGGLAGAGELFF. CDR3 nucleotides: TGTGCCAGCAGCTTAGGGGGACTAGCGGGAGCCGGGGAGCTGTTTTTT.